A selection of T cell receptor beta chains follows, all from one sample in a study of shared clonotypes between healthy human individuals. Generated by immunoSEQ multiplex PCR, the TCRdb table keeps only in-frame clones and is missing some. The table lists approximately 240,000 clones, approximately 70% of them singletons. The sequenced sample was memory CD4+ T cells sorted from blood. These receptors all stem from a man aged 25-40 years in good health. CDR3s include the opening cysteine and the closing phenylalanine or tryptophan. A D gene is named only where the DNA matches it firmly. Where a row states a size, it is once, few, many or the class of an expanded clone; other rows omit it.

TRBV7-2	TRBJ2-3	-	-	CASTWGGATDTQYF	TGTGCCAGCACCTGGGGAGGAGCCACAGATACGCAGTATTTT
TRBV7-8	TRBJ2-5	TRBD2	few	CASSLLLWGGKRETQYF	TGTGCCAGCAGCCTCCTCCTCTGGGGGGGGAAGCGGGAGACCCAGTACTTC
TRBV7-2	TRBJ2-1	-	-	CASSRSWEIGMNEQFF	TGTGCCAGCAGCCGTTCCTGGGAGATCGGGATGAATGAGCAGTTCTTC
TRBV10-3	TRBJ2-1	TRBD1	-	CAISAQDRARNEQFF	TGTGCCATCAGTGCGCAGGACAGGGCCCGTAATGAGCAGTTCTTC
TRBV28	TRBJ1-1	-	-	CASSLSHTEAFF	TGTGCCAGCAGTTTATCCCACACTGAAGCTTTCTTT
TRBV14	TRBJ2-6	-	few	CARTLGGGDSGANVLTF	TGTGCCAGAACTTTGGGAGGGGGCGATTCTGGGGCCAACGTCCTGACTTTC
TRBV5-5	TRBJ2-1	-	-	CASSPGTVGGQFF	TGTGCCAGCAGCCCGGGTACTGTGGGAGGGCAGTTCTTC
TRBV15	TRBJ1-1	-	few	CATSRGFREAAEAFF	TGTGCCACCAGCAGAGGTTTCAGGGAGGCCGCTGAAGCTTTCTTT
TRBV6-1	TRBJ2-2	-	-	CASSESYGGATGELFF	TGTGCCAGCAGTGAAAGCTATGGGGGAGCCACCGGGGAGCTGTTTTTT
TRBV7-2	TRBJ2-7	TRBD2	-	CASSSIAGQDAYEQYF	TGTGCCAGCAGCTCGATAGCGGGTCAGGACGCATACGAGCAGTACTTC
TRBV5-1	TRBJ2-1	-	-	CASTLTTGAYEQFF	TGCGCCAGCACCTTAACGACGGGGGCGTATGAGCAGTTCTTC
TRBV4-2	TRBJ1-3	TRBD1	-	CASSQDYPDRGSGNTIYF	TGTGCCAGCAGCCAAGACTACCCAGACAGGGGCTCTGGAAACACCATATATTTT
TRBV7-6	TRBJ1-3	-	-	CASSPTLSGQSGNTIYF	TGTGCCAGCAGCCCTACTCTGTCAGGGCAATCCGGAAACACCATATATTTT
TRBV6-5	TRBJ2-1	-	-	CASSYQNRDNEQFF	TGTGCCAGCAGTTACCAAAACCGGGACAATGAGCAGTTCTTC
TRBV7-9	TRBJ2-7	-	-	CASSLFLYEQYF	TGTGCCAGCAGCTTATTCCTTTACGAGCAGTACTTC
TRBV5-1	TRBJ2-3	-	-	CASSSGTLTDTQYF	TGCGCCAGCAGCTCCGGGACCCTCACAGATACGCAGTATTTT
TRBV7-2	TRBJ1-1	-	few	CASSLGQNTEAFF	TGTGCCAGCAGCTTAGGGCAGAACACTGAAGCTTTCTTT